This T cell receptor (beta chain) was observed in a study of T cell responses to AZD1222 COVID-19 vaccine. TCRdb keeps only in-frame clones here, not all; method: immunoSEQ multiplex PCR. Of 100,000 to 150,000 clones listed, 90% were seen once; the top ten hold less than 4.5%. The CDR3 runs to 18 residues. This material consisted of peripheral blood, taken on day 0 of MenACWY control vaccination. This clonotype originated in an adult in good health. The chain couples TRBV21-1 to TRBJ1-1; no check of the table's D call, TRBD1, against the DNA was made. TRBV21-1 is assigned pseudogene status. In DNA, the CDR3 is TGTGCCAGCAGCGGCGGCCGTTTGGGGCCCCCGATGAACACTGAAGCTTTCTTT. It codes for CASSGGRLGPPMNTEAFF.